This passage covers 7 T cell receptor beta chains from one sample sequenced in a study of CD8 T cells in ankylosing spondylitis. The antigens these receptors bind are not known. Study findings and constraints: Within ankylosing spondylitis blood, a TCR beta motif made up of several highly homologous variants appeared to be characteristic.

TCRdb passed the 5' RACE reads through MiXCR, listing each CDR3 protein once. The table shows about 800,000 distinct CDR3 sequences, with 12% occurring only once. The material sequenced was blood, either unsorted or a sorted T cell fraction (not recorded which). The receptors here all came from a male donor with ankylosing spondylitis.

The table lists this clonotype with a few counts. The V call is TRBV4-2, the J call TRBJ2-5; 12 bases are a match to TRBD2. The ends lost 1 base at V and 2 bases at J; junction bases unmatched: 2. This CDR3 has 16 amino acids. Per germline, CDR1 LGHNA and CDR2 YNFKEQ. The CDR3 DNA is TGTGCCAGCAGCCAAGGACTAGCGGGAGAACAAGAGACCCAGTACTTC. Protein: CASSQGLAGEQETQYF.

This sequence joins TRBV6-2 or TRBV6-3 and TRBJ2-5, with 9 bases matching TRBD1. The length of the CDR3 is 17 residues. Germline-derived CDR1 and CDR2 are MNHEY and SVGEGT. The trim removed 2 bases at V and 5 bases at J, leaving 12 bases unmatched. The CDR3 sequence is CASSYLPDRGKEETQYF. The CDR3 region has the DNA TGTGCCAGCAGTTACCTCCCCGACAGGGGGAAAGAGGAGACCCAGTACTTC.

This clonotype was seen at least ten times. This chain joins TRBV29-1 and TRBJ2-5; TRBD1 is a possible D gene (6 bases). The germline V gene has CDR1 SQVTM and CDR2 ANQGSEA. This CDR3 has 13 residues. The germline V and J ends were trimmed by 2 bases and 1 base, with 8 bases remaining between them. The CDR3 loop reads CSVELGGQETQYF. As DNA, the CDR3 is TGCAGCGTTGAACTAGGGGGCCAAGAGACCCAGTACTTC. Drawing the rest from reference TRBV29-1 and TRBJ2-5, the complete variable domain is SAVISQKPSRDICQRGTSLTIQCQVDSQVTMMFWYRQQPGQSLTLIATANQGSEATYESGFVIDKFPISRPNLTFSTLTVSNMSPEDSSIYLCSVELGGQETQYFGPGTRLLVL.

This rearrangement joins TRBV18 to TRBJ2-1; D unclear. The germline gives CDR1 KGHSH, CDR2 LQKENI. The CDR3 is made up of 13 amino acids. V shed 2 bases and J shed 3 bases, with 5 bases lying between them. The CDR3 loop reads CASSPNGYNEQFF. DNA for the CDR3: TGTGCCAGCTCACCAAACGGCTACAATGAGCAGTTCTTC.

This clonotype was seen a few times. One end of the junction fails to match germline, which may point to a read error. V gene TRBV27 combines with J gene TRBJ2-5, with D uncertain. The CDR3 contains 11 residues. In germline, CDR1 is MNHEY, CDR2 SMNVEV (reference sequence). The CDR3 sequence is CASSLVPLGIF. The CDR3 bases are TGTGCCAGCAGTTTAGTCCCGCTTGGGATCTTC.

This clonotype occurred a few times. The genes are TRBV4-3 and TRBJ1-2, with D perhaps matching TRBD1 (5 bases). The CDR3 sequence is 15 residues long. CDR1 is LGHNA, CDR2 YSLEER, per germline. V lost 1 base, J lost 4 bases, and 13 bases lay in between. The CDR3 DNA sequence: TGCGCCAGCAGCCAAGGGGTACAGGTCAGCTATGGCTACACCTTC. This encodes CASSQGVQVSYGYTF.

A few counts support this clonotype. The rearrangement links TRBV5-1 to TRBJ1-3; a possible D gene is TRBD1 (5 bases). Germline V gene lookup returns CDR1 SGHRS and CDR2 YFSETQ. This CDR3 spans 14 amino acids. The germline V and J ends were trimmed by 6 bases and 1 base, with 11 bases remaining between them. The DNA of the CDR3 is TGCGCCAGCAATCTCGGACAATCTGGAAACACCATATATTTT. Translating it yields CASNLGQSGNTIYF.